A selection of T cell receptor beta chains follows, all from one sample in a study of cytomegalovirus exposure and HLA in healthy donors. The repertoire was sequenced with immunoSEQ multiplex PCR; TCRdb's copy has only in-frame clones and lacks some. The sample carries approximately 180,000 clones, around 75% recorded once. Material for sequencing was PBMCs. The receptors here all came from a woman under 40 in good health and CMV-seronegative. Both conserved end residues are part of each CDR3. The D gene is left open where the match is weak. Some rows mark clone size as missing; the rest say once, few, many or name a class of expanded clone.

D gene,J gene,clone size,V gene,CDR3 protein,CDR3 DNA
TRBD1,TRBJ1-1,-,TRBV6-6,CASSYDRAEAFF,TGTGCCAGCAGTTACGACAGGGCTGAAGCTTTCTTT
TRBD2,TRBJ2-1,-,TRBV19,CASTSTSGGDEQFF,TGTGCCAGTACCTCGACTAGCGGGGGCGATGAGCAGTTCTTC
-,TRBJ2-1,few,TRBV30,CAWGKFGNEQFF,TGTGCCTGGGGAAAATTCGGGAATGAGCAGTTCTTC
-,TRBJ2-1,once,TRBV11-3,CASSLDRGVAVFSYNEQFF,TGTGCCAGCAGCTTAGATCGAGGGGTAGCGGTATTCTCCTACAATGAGCAGTTCTTC
-,TRBJ2-1,-,TRBV7-3,CASSPLGGHNEQFF,TGTGCCAGCAGCCCCCTAGGAGGCCACAATGAGCAGTTCTTC
-,TRBJ1-2,-,TRBV6-5,CASSVQGLYPYGYTF,TGTGCCAGCAGCGTTCAGGGCCTCTATCCCTATGGCTACACCTTC
TRBD1,TRBJ1-3,-,TRBV7-9,CASRLGVRGPGGNTIYF,TGTGCCAGCAGACTCGGGGTCAGGGGGCCCGGTGGAAACACCATATATTTT
-,TRBJ2-2,-,TRBV9,CASSSGTGELFF,TGTGCCAGCAGCTCAGGCACCGGGGAGCTGTTTTTT
TRBD1,TRBJ1-4,-,TRBV6-1,CASSEKVYPDRELPGAGNEKLFF,TGTGCCAGCAGTGAAAAGGTGTACCCGGACAGGGAGCTACCCGGGGCGGGTAATGAAAAACTGTTTTTT
-,TRBJ1-1,-,TRBV5-1,CASSLAAANAEAFF,TGCGCCAGCAGCTTGGCTGCGGCGAACGCTGAAGCTTTCTTT
TRBD2,TRBJ2-5,-,TRBV5-1,CASSTGTSWAQGTQYF,TGCGCCAGCAGCACCGGGACTAGCTGGGCTCAGGGGACCCAGTACTTC
-,TRBJ2-7,-,TRBV5-6,CASSLVRTLGGSYEQYF,TGTGCCAGCAGCTTGGTTAGGACTCTCGGAGGGTCCTACGAGCAGTACTTC
TRBD2,TRBJ2-3,once,TRBV18,CASSPGLADTDTQYF,TGTGCCAGCTCACCGGGACTAGCGGACACAGATACGCAGTATTTT
TRBD1,TRBJ1-1,-,TRBV6-5,CASTYRGGNTEAFF,TGTGCCAGCACCTACAGGGGTGGGAACACTGAAGCTTTCTTT
TRBD2,TRBJ2-3,once,TRBV7-9,CSSSLRTSAFTDTQYF,TGTTCCAGCAGCCTCAGGACTAGCGCCTTCACAGATACGCAGTATTTT
-,TRBJ2-4,-,TRBV25-1,CASSVGGAYIQYF,TGTGCCAGCAGTGTTGGGGGCGCCTACATTCAGTACTTC
-,TRBJ1-2,few,TRBV7-2,CASSLTGVEGYTF,TGTGCCAGCAGCTTAACGGGAGTTGAAGGCTACACCTTC
-,TRBJ2-2,-,TRBV15,CATSAGITGELFF,TGTGCCACCAGCGCGGGGATCACCGGGGAGCTGTTTTTT
-,TRBJ1-1,-,TRBV29-1,CSVDLAGAGTEAFF,TGCAGCGTTGACTTGGCAGGGGCCGGCACTGAAGCTTTCTTT
-,TRBJ1-4,-,TRBV6-1,CASSALTGTDEKLFF,TGTGCCAGCAGTGCCCTTACAGGGACGGATGAAAAACTGTTTTTT
-,TRBJ1-1,-,TRBV2,CASSSRNSGVMNTEAFF,TGTGCCAGCAGCAGCAGGAACTCAGGGGTGATGAACACTGAAGCTTTCTTT
-,TRBJ2-1,-,TRBV6-5,CASSYRTHNEQFF,TGTGCCAGCAGTTACCGGACACACAATGAGCAGTTCTTC
TRBD1,TRBJ1-2,-,TRBV7-2,CASSLGRGPAGYTF,TGTGCCAGCAGCTTAGGGAGGGGGCCGGCCGGCTACACCTTC
TRBD2,TRBJ2-5,few,TRBV5-5,CASSLPPSLAGGGETQYF,TGTGCCAGCAGCTTGCCCCCTAGTCTAGCGGGAGGAGGAGAGACCCAGTACTTC
TRBD1,TRBJ1-5,-,TRBV4-1,CASSQGTGNQPQHF,TGCGCCAGCAGCCAGGGGACAGGCAATCAGCCCCAGCATTTT
TRBD1,TRBJ2-7,-,TRBV5-1,CASNSATGVPYEQYF,TGCGCCAGCAACTCGGCGACAGGGGTCCCCTACGAGCAGTACTTC
TRBD1,TRBJ1-6,-,TRBV4-1,CASSRYAGGVSYNSPLHF,TGCGCCAGCAGCCGTTATGCAGGGGGCGTCTCCTATAATTCACCCCTCCACTTT
-,TRBJ2-3,-,TRBV9,CASSVFSASTDTQYF,TGTGCCAGCAGCGTTTTTAGCGCTTCAACAGATACGCAGTATTTT
-,TRBJ2-7,-,TRBV7-9,CASSLRAEAYEQYF,TGTGCCAGCAGCTTAAGAGCGGAGGCTTACGAGCAGTACTTC
TRBD2,TRBJ2-2,few,TRBV19,CASSIELAGVLNTGELFF,TGTGCCAGTAGTATAGAGCTAGCGGGAGTCTTGAACACCGGGGAGCTGTTTTTT
-,TRBJ1-2,-,TRBV27,CASSPQPSGGYTF,TGTGCCAGCAGCCCTCAGCCGTCGGGTGGCTACACCTTC
-,TRBJ2-3,-,TRBV27,CASSSTGSAPDTQYF,TGTGCCAGCAGCTCCACCGGGAGCGCCCCAGATACGCAGTATTTT
-,TRBJ2-1,-,TRBV2,CASTVAIFDNEQFF,TGTGCCAGCACCGTAGCCATTTTCGACAATGAGCAGTTCTTC
TRBD1,TRBJ1-2,-,TRBV30,CAWFRDRDVYGYTF,TGTGCCTGGTTCCGGGACAGAGACGTCTATGGCTACACCTTC
-,TRBJ2-2,few,TRBV7-6,CASSRGVVAANTGELFF,TGTGCCAGCAGCCGGGGTGTGGTAGCGGCGAACACCGGGGAGCTGTTTTTT
TRBD1,TRBJ1-2,once,TRBV9,CASSASPGQINYGYTF,TGTGCCAGCAGCGCGTCCCCGGGACAGATTAACTATGGCTACACCTTC
-,TRBJ2-7,-,TRBV15,CATSRDSFEQYF,TGTGCCACCAGCAGAGACTCTTTTGAGCAGTACTTC
-,TRBJ2-7,-,TRBV2,CASSDLNISYEQYF,TGTGCCAGCAGTGACTTAAATATCTCCTACGAGCAGTACTTC
-,TRBJ1-1,once,TRBV4-3,CASSQDRGSSMNTEAFF,TGCGCCAGCAGCCAAGATCGGGGGTCTTCGATGAACACTGAAGCTTTCTTT
TRBD2,TRBJ2-7,few,TRBV10-1,CASSDGTSGALSYEQYF,TGCGCCAGCAGTGATGGGACTAGCGGGGCCCTCTCCTACGAGCAGTACTTC
-,TRBJ2-3,-,TRBV9,CASSVELVPDTQYF,TGTGCCAGCAGCGTAGAACTAGTCCCAGATACGCAGTATTTT
-,TRBJ1-5,-,TRBV10-2,CASRGGLEQPQHF,TGCGCCAGCAGGGGTGGGCTGGAACAGCCCCAGCATTTT
TRBD2,TRBJ2-7,-,TRBV5-1,CASSWGSGSKTYEQYF,TGCGCCAGCAGCTGGGGTAGCGGGAGTAAGACCTACGAGCAGTACTTC
TRBD1,TRBJ2-2,once,TRBV6-4,CASDRGSDENTGELFF,TGTGCTTCGGACAGGGGGAGCGATGAGAACACCGGGGAGCTGTTTTTT
-,TRBJ1-3,-,TRBV29-1,CSVAEGGNTIYF,TGCAGCGTCGCGGAGGGGGGAAACACCATATATTTT
TRBD1,TRBJ1-2,-,TRBV2,CASTERDRSYGYTF,TGTGCCAGCACCGAGAGGGACAGGAGCTATGGCTACACCTTC
TRBD2,TRBJ2-1,-,TRBV7-3,CASSLTGTSGINNEQFF,TGTGCCAGCAGCTTAACTGGGACTAGCGGGATTAACAATGAGCAGTTCTTC
-,TRBJ1-1,-,TRBV4-1,CASSQPRRLSTLDTEAFF,TGCGCCAGCAGCCAGCCGAGACGGCTCTCGACTTTGGACACTGAAGCTTTCTTT
-,TRBJ1-2,-,TRBV19,CASSNGVPKGYYGYTF,TGTGCCAGTAGCAACGGGGTTCCTAAAGGCTACTATGGCTACACCTTC
-,TRBJ2-7,-,TRBV7-6,CASSRGLHYEQYF,TGTGCCAGCAGCCGGGGACTTCACTACGAGCAGTACTTC
TRBD2,TRBJ2-7,once,TRBV5-1,CASSLSGGAPGEQYF,TGCGCCAGCAGCTTGTCCGGGGGGGCCCCGGGCGAGCAGTACTTC
TRBD1,TRBJ2-3,-,TRBV10-1,CASSEVGQGGTDTQYF,TGCGCCAGCAGTGAGGTTGGACAGGGTGGAACAGATACGCAGTATTTT
TRBD1,TRBJ2-7,once,TRBV5-4,CASSFRQGLLQYF,TGTGCCAGCAGCTTCCGACAGGGCCTACTCCAGTACTTC